This T cell receptor (beta chain) was sequenced during a study of Tregs in tolerant kidney transplant recipients. Study-wide results and caveats: Tregs expanded with activated donor B cells seemed most donor-specific.

The CDR3 length is 19 residues. Germline lookup yields CDR1 SGHKS and CDR2 YYEKEE (reference sequence). The germline V and J ends were trimmed by 5 bases and 4 bases, with 30 bases remaining between them. The method was immunoSEQ multiplex PCR; TCRdb's version includes in-frame clones alone and lacks a portion of them. This table has some 69,000 clones, over 80% appearing once. In regard to this clone: Its antigen is currently unknown.

This chain uses TRBV5-5 with TRBJ1-1; maybe TRBD1 (6 bases). The specimen sequenced was CD4+ T cells from blood. This receptor was identified in a human donor in good health. The CDR3 coding sequence is TGTGCCAGCAGACCGGCGGAGGGGACACGACTACCTACGGGCACTGAAGCTTTCTTT. Translation gives CASRPAEGTRLPTGTEAFF.